These 17 T cell receptor beta chains were sequenced from one sample in a study of blood T cell repertoires in COVID-19. Here immunoSEQ multiplex PCR was the method, and the copy in TCRdb shows in-frame clones only, minus some. The table includes some 490,000 clones, 75% to 90% detected once. The specimen was PBMCs or T cells enriched from blood (not recorded which). The receptors were sampled from a woman in her sixties who had recovered from COVID-19.

The rearrangement uses TRBV10-3 and TRBJ2-2; D is possibly TRBD1 (5 bases). This CDR3 comprises 14 residues. Germline loops: CDR1 ENHRY, CDR2 SYGVKD. V was trimmed by 6 bases and J by 0 bases, leaving 8 bases between them. The CDR3 region has the DNA TGTGCCATCAGACAGGTTTCGAACACCGGGGAGCTGTTTTTT. It encodes CAIRQVSNTGELFF.

This rearrangement joins TRBV21-1 to TRBJ2-7; the DNA was not used to check the table's D call, TRBD1. TRBV21-1 is deemed a pseudogene. The CDR3 spans 17 residues. This CDR3 reads CASPKEGETITSYEQYV. The CDR3 DNA is TGTGCCAGCCCCAAAGAGGGGGAAACCATAACGTCCTACGAGCAGTACGTC.

The chain is built from TRBV10-2 and TRBJ1-1; D remains ambiguous. V shed 3 bases and J shed 4 bases, with 12 bases lying between them. Germline CDR1 and CDR2: WSHSY and SAAADI. The CDR3 totals 14 residues. CDR3 sequence (DNA): TGCGCCAGCAGTGATAACTTCCCACTCACTGAAGCTTTCTTT. Translated, it gives CASSDNFPLTEAFF.

V usage is TRBV4-2 and J usage is TRBJ1-1, with 10 bases aligning to TRBD1. V trimming: 8 bases; J trimming: 3 bases; junction bases outside the gene matches: 9. The germline V gene encodes CDR1 LGHNA and CDR2 YNFKEQ. The CDR3 sequence is 15 residues long. The CDR3 DNA is TGTGCCAGCCGGAACCCCGGGACAGGGGACACTGAAGCTTTCTTT. Translated, it gives CASRNPGTGDTEAFF.

The V and J genes are TRBV29-1 and TRBJ2-1; possible D gene TRBD1, 6 bases. In germline, CDR1 is SQVTM, CDR2 ANQGSEA. The V end lost 4 bases, the J end lost 4 bases, and 14 bases lay between the germline ends. The CDR3 has 14 amino acids. Written as DNA, the CDR3 is TGCAGCGTTGTACCACAGGGTATTTACAATGAGCAGTTCTTC. It encodes CSVVPQGIYNEQFF.

J is TRBJ1-6 and V is TRBV14; 9 positions match TRBD1. J gave up 10 bases and V 6 bases, and 10 bases lay outside the gene matches. The CDR3 is 15 amino acids. Looked up from germline, CDR1 is SGHDN and CDR2 is FVKESK. The DNA for the CDR3 is TGTGCCAGCAGTCCCGCCCGGACAGGGGTCTCACCCCTCCACTTT. Protein sequence: CASSPARTGVSPLHF. The variable domain in full, with the rest retrieved from reference TRBV14 and TRBJ1-6, is EAGVTQFPSHSVIEKGQTVTLRCDPISGHDNLYWYRRVMGKEIKFLLHFVKESKQDESGMPNNRFLAERTGGTYSTLKVQPAELEDSGVYFCASSPARTGVSPLHFGNGTRLTVT.

This clone occurred once. The CDR3 loop is CASSLAQGDADTQYF. In DNA, the CDR3 is TGTGCCAGCAGCTTAGCACAGGGTGACGCAGATACGCAGTATTTT. J is TRBJ2-3 and V is TRBV7-9; D might be TRBD1 (6 bases). This CDR3 region has 15 residues. With 0 bases removed from V and 4 bases from J, the gap between germline ends came to 11 bases. CDR1 and CDR2 from the germline V gene are SEHNR and FQNEAQ (reference sequence).

The CDR3: CAGRGNYGYTF. The CDR3 coding sequence is TGTGCCGGAAGGGGCAATTATGGCTACACCTTC. The rearrangement links TRBV25-1 to TRBJ1-2; D is perhaps TRBD1 (5 bases). V lost 11 bases and J lost 5, with 12 bases in between. Germline V gene data show CDR1 as MGHDK and CDR2 as SYGVNS. CDR3 length equals 11 residues.

V and J are TRBV2 and TRBJ2-6; TRBD1 aligns across 8 bases. Germline-derived CDR1 and CDR2 are SNHLY and FYNNEI. The CDR3 is 15 amino acids. With V trimmed by 6 bases and J by 3 bases, 4 bases remained unmatched. CDR3 protein: CASSFRGHGANVLTF. CDR3 sequence (DNA): TGTGCCAGCAGCTTCAGGGGGCATGGGGCCAACGTCCTGACTTTC.

This chain uses TRBV6-5 with TRBJ1-3; maybe TRBD1 (5 bases). Trimming removed 11 bases from V and 4 bases from J, with 21 bases in between. Germline values: CDR1 MNHEY, CDR2 SVGAGI. The CDR3 length is 15 residues. The chain's CDR3 is CASKVVGGIGNTIYF. The CDR3 DNA sequence: TGTGCCTCCAAGGTAGTCGGGGGTATAGGAAACACCATATATTTT.

The chain carries TRBV5-1 and TRBJ1-6, with D possibly being TRBD1 (6 bases). The CDR3 extends over 15 amino acids. CDR1 SGHRS and CDR2 YFSETQ come from the germline V gene. V was clipped by 0 bases and J by 7 bases, with 11 bases between them. The CDR3 nucleotides are TGCGCCAGCAGCTTGGATGCGACAGGAAATTCACCCCTCCACTTT. Its protein product is CASSLDATGNSPLHF.

V gene TRBV28 combines with J gene TRBJ1-1; 7 bases are shared with TRBD1. The ends lost 5 bases at V and 4 bases at J; junction bases unmatched: 4. Germline CDR1 and CDR2: MDHEN and SYDVKM. The CDR3 covers 13 residues. In DNA, the CDR3 is TGTGCCAGCAGTGGAGGGGGCCGCACTGAAGCTTTCTTT. Translation: CASSGGGRTEAFF.

J is TRBJ2-5 and V is TRBV10-2; no clear D. The ends were cut back, 8 bases at V and 7 bases at J, with 17 bases in the middle. The V gene's germline CDR1 is WSHSY and CDR2 SAAADI. The CDR3 has 13 amino acids. The CDR3 sequence is CASASIEFGTQYF. The CDR3 DNA reads as TGCGCCAGCGCATCAATTGAGTTTGGGACCCAGTACTTC.

This clone came up once. The chain carries TRBV2 and TRBJ2-7, with a tentative D call TRBD1 (6 bases). Trimming stripped 4 bases from V and 4 bases from J, with 20 bases between. CDR3 size: 16 residues. The V gene's germline CDR1 is SNHLY and CDR2 FYNNEI. This CDR3 is CASSAAQGTVQYEQYV. The CDR3 DNA reads as TGTGCCAGCAGTGCTGCACAGGGTACCGTCCAATACGAGCAGTACGTC.

This clone was found once. This chain connects TRBV12-3 or TRBV12-4 to TRBJ1-6; tentatively, D is TRBD1 (5 bases). Trimming stripped 8 bases from V and 9 bases from J, with 11 bases between. The CDR3 sequence is 12 residues long. The chain's CDR3 is CASGRGGSPLHF. CDR3 bases: TGTGCCAGCGGGAGGGGAGGTTCACCCCTCCACTTT.

In this sample, this clone turned up a few times. This chain connects TRBV19 to TRBJ2-1; unclear D gene. The CDR3 has 14 amino acids. V lost 5 bases and J lost 0, with 8 bases in between. Germline-derived CDR1 and CDR2 are LNHDA and SQIVND (reference sequence). CDR3 protein: CASSPKSSYNEQFF. CDR3 DNA: TGTGCCAGTAGTCCTAAGAGCTCCTACAATGAGCAGTTCTTC.

This clone was detected once. V gene TRBV5-1 combines with J gene TRBJ2-5, with a tentative D call TRBD1 (6 bases). The CDR3 contains 17 residues. The V end was cut by 1 base, the J end by 4 bases, with 20 bases between. In germline, CDR1 is SGHRS, CDR2 YFSETQ. CDR3 sequence reads: CASSLRTVFLKGETQYF. The DNA of the CDR3 is TGCGCCAGCAGCTTGCGGACAGTTTTTCTGAAGGGAGAGACCCAGTACTTC. Filled out from reference TRBV5-1 and TRBJ2-5, the complete variable domain reads KAGVTQTPRYLIKTRGQQVTLSCSPISGHRSVSWYQQTPGQGLQFLFEYFSETQRNKGNFPGRFSGRQFSNSRSEMNVSTLELGDSALYLCASSLRTVFLKGETQYFGPGTRLLVL.